The entry below describes one T cell receptor (beta chain). The CDR3 covers 13 residues. The V segment lost 6 bases and the J segment 6 bases; nucleotides outside the gene matches: 9. From germline, CDR1 is SQVTM and CDR2 ANQGSEA. Sequenced by immunoSEQ multiplex PCR; TCRdb stores in-frame clones only, minus some. Seen here are about 1.1 million clones, 60% to 80% observed once, and the top ten hold over 0.8%. These data belong to a study of shared clonotypes between healthy human individuals. The sequenced sample consisted of memory CD4+ T cells from PBMCs. This sample's subset: CD45RA-negative fraction. The chain is built from TRBV29-1 and TRBJ2-3; TRBD2 matches 7 bases. The sequence derives from a man aged 18 to 29 in good health. Some clones in this sample may be carry-over from other donors' samples. The CDR3 DNA is TGCAGCGTCGGGGGGAGGGCCGCTGATACGCAGTATTTT. This encodes CSVGGRAADTQYF.